This note documents a single TCR beta chain sequence. The sample holds a few counts of this clone. The antigen it recognizes is unknown. Base qualities are missing; no much larger clone stands one base away. The CDR3, cysteine through phenylalanine, is 13 amino acids long. Left in the record is the CDR3 DNA by itself, 39 bases read in frame from the first base. V is cut by 1 base and J by 3 bases, and the space between the germline ends is 6 bases. As encoded in the germline V gene (reference sequence), CDR1 is SGHNT while CDR2 is YYREEE. Using bias-controlled multiplex PCR with the immunoSEQ v3 hsTCRB kit, the TCR beta CDR3 regions were amplified from genomic DNA. The TCR libraries were sequenced on an Illumina NextSeq 500 to roughly 2.1 million read pairs for survey level or about 4.5-6 million read pairs for deep level. The authors processed their data as follows. The immunoSEQ Analyzer software assigned V, D and J genes, filtered out non-productive sequences, and reported clonality. Repertoires of infused TIL and blood were compared using productive Simpson clonality and the Morisita overlap index of productive TRB rearrangements. TCRdb provides this immuneACCESS table in a form limited to in-frame rearrangements. Some clones are lacking; in checked studies, under half of them reflect an unresolved V gene, and why the rest are absent is not known. Clone size and V and J calls were adopted from that table, with D and trimming inferred from the DNA. The sample table contains about 7,200 clones; only one count was recorded for 70% to 80% of them. The leading ten clones occupy 6% to 8% of the sample.

This sample is drawn from a study of TIL therapy for anti-PD-1-resistant metastatic lung cancer listed by TCRdb under 2021. About the study as a whole: Enrolled patients had a median age of almost 55 years (range about 38-80) and a median tumor PD-L1 proportion score of under 7%. Most of the cohort had lung adenocarcinoma, including a few EGFR-mutant tumors and two ALK-rearranged tumors, and half of the patients were either current or former smokers. Across the cohort, whole-exome sequencing showed a median non-synonymous tumor mutation burden of 1.5 mutations per megabase. T cell receptor beta sequencing of tumor and peripheral blood served to follow clonotypes across the tumor, the expanded TIL product, and serial blood samples.

Overall study outcomes, separate from this receptor: Higher clonality and lower diversity were observed in expanded TIL cultures than in baseline intratumoral T cells (median clonality around 6% vs 30%, p < 0.0001). Generalizability was limited because the cohort was highly selected, with more treatment-naive, never-smoker and oncogene-addicted patients included than is typical. The study protocol defined all tumor marker inferences as exploratory. High clonal turnover was observed in TIL culture, with many enriched product clones not detected in the baseline tumor, which suggested clonal contraction rather than faithful expansion.

Interpreted using the paper, the time point label stands for: pre-treatment sample, taken before nivolumab and TIL therapy. The baseline tumor samples, taken from the same resection that was used to grow TIL, were excised metastases, most often pleural nodules or supraclavicular lymph nodes. Tumors were harvested prior to any PD-1/PD-L1 blockade, after which nivolumab was administered to patients, and lymphodepletion, expanded TIL infusion and IL-2 were given to patients who progressed. Adults with stage 4 NSCLC were enrolled from 2017 to early 2020 in a dual-center phase I trial. Samples were obtained from a single-arm, open-label phase I trial in which tumor-infiltrating lymphocyte therapy with nivolumab was evaluated in advanced non-small cell lung cancer. Portions of each resected tumor were snap-frozen in liquid nitrogen and stored at -80 °C. Using laser-capture macrodissection, tumor regions of interest were selected on H&E sections, then pulverized into roughly 15 mg aliquots and extracted using Qiagen Allprep kits.

This chain is built from TRBV5-4 and TRBJ2-3, with the D gene not confidently named. This TCR derives from a person aged 25 to 85 with non-small cell lung cancer. Sequencing used tumor tissue, obtained at baseline. The base sequence is TGTGCCAGCAGCTTGTGGTCAACAGATACGCAGTATTTT. This encodes CASSLWSTDTQYF. Where the CDR3 stops, the reference TRBV5-4 and TRBJ2-3 genes take over; the full variable domain is ETGVTQSPTHLIKTRGQQVTLRCSSQSGHNTVSWYQQALGQGPQFIFQYYREEENGRGNFPPRFSGLQFPNYSSELNVNALELDDSALYLCASSLWSTDTQYFGPGTRLTVL.